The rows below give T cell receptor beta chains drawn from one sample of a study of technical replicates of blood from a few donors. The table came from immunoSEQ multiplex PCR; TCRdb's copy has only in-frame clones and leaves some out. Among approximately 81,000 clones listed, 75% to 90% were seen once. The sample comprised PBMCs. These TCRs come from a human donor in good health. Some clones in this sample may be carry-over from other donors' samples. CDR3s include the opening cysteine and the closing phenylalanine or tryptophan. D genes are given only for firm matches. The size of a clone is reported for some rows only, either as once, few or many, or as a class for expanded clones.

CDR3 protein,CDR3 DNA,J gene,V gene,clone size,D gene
CASSSRLAGHHEQYF,TGTGCCAGCAGTAGCCGACTAGCGGGCCATCACGAGCAGTACTTC,TRBJ2-7,TRBV2,-,TRBD2
CAWNRDRDQPQHF,TGTGCCTGGAACCGGGATCGGGATCAGCCCCAGCATTTT,TRBJ1-5,TRBV30,-,-
CASSESRDTQYF,TGTGCCAGCAGTGAATCGAGAGATACGCAGTATTTT,TRBJ2-3,TRBV6-1,-,-
CASSFSSSYNEQFF,TGTGCCAGCAGCTTTTCCTCCTCCTACAATGAGCAGTTCTTC,TRBJ2-1,TRBV7-9,-,-
CASRKKGDTEAFF,TGTGCCAGCAGAAAAAAGGGGGACACTGAAGCTTTCTTT,TRBJ1-1,TRBV6-5,-,-
CASSIDLGRVVNEQYF,TGTGCCAGTAGTATAGATCTTGGCAGGGTAGTGAACGAGCAGTACTTC,TRBJ2-7,TRBV19,-,-
CASSLEDRGGQPQHF,TGTGCCAGCAGCTTAGAAGATAGGGGAGGTCAGCCCCAGCATTTT,TRBJ1-5,TRBV7-8,-,-
CASSIRNSYEQYF,TGTGCCAGCAGCATCAGGAACTCCTACGAGCAGTACTTC,TRBJ2-7,TRBV5-4,-,-
CASSLMQASYYEQYF,TGTGCCAGCAGCTTAATGCAGGCCTCGTACTACGAGCAGTACTTC,TRBJ2-7,TRBV7-3,-,-
CASSPWTASNYGYTF,TGTGCCAGCAGCCCTTGGACAGCGAGTAACTATGGCTACACCTTC,TRBJ1-2,TRBV7-9,few,-
CASSQTPGGGWVNEQFF,TGCGCCAGCAGCCAAACCCCTGGGGGGGGTTGGGTCAATGAGCAGTTCTTC,TRBJ2-1,TRBV4-1,-,TRBD2
CASSLVLTGGTYEQYF,TGTGCCAGCAGCTTAGTTTTGACAGGGGGCACCTACGAGCAGTACTTC,TRBJ2-7,TRBV7-9,-,TRBD1
CASSSVTASGGRGNEQFF,TGCGCCAGCAGCTCGGTAACCGCTAGCGGGGGAAGGGGCAATGAGCAGTTCTTC,TRBJ2-1,TRBV5-1,-,TRBD2
CASSLPDRDNSPLHF,TGTGCCAGCAGTTTACCGGACAGGGATAATTCACCCCTCCACTTT,TRBJ1-6,TRBV27,few,TRBD1
CASSQAGTGGFGELFF,TGTGCCAGCAGCCAAGCCGGGACAGGGGGATTCGGGGAGCTGTTTTTT,TRBJ2-2,TRBV4-2,-,TRBD1
CASSFPGETQYF,TGTGCCAGCAGCTTTCCGGGGGAGACCCAGTACTTC,TRBJ2-5,TRBV7-3,-,-
CASSPGTGGSETQYF,TGTGCCAGCAGCCCTGGGACAGGAGGGTCAGAGACCCAGTACTTC,TRBJ2-5,TRBV7-9,-,TRBD1
CASSLGARGASTGELFF,TGTGCCAGCAGCTTGGGGGCGCGGGGGGCAAGCACCGGGGAGCTGTTTTTT,TRBJ2-2,TRBV7-8,once,TRBD2
CSAAVRGNEQYF,TGCAGCGCCGCCGTTCGGGGGAACGAGCAGTACTTC,TRBJ2-7,TRBV29-1,-,-
CASSALLAGVETQYF,TGTGCCAGCAGCGCCCTACTAGCGGGGGTCGAGACCCAGTACTTC,TRBJ2-5,TRBV7-2,-,TRBD2
CASNPLGARGSGNTIYF,TGTGCCAGCAACCCTCTTGGAGCAAGAGGTTCTGGAAACACCATATATTTT,TRBJ1-3,TRBV11-2,-,-
CASKTGYNEQFF,TGTGCCAGCAAGACGGGGTACAATGAGCAGTTCTTC,TRBJ2-1,TRBV2,-,-
CASSLGGQGIYEQYF,TGTGCCAGCAGCTTGGGGGGACAGGGGATTTACGAGCAGTACTTC,TRBJ2-7,TRBV5-5,-,TRBD1
CASSIRSGTGTGELFF,TGTGCCAGCAGCATAAGAAGCGGGACAGGCACCGGGGAGCTGTTTTTT,TRBJ2-2,TRBV7-9,-,-
CAWSETGSDYGYTF,TGTGCCTGGAGCGAGACAGGGAGTGATTATGGCTACACCTTC,TRBJ1-2,TRBV30,-,TRBD1
CASSQDLPQGPYNEKLFF,TGTGCCAGCAGCCAAGATTTGCCGCAGGGGCCTTATAATGAAAAACTGTTTTTT,TRBJ1-4,TRBV4-2,-,-
CASSPQGNGYTF,TGTGCCAGCAGTCCGCAGGGGAATGGCTACACCTTC,TRBJ1-2,TRBV27,-,-
CASSPPGWSSYEQYF,TGTGCCAGCAGCCCGCCGGGGTGGAGCTCCTACGAGCAGTACTTC,TRBJ2-7,TRBV7-2,-,-
CATSRDGGVSYEQYF,TGTGCCACCAGCAGAGATGGAGGAGTCAGTTACGAGCAGTACTTC,TRBJ2-7,TRBV15,-,-
CASSSTSGTYNEQFF,TGTGCCAGCAGCTCGACTAGCGGGACTTACAATGAGCAGTTCTTC,TRBJ2-1,TRBV7-3,-,TRBD2